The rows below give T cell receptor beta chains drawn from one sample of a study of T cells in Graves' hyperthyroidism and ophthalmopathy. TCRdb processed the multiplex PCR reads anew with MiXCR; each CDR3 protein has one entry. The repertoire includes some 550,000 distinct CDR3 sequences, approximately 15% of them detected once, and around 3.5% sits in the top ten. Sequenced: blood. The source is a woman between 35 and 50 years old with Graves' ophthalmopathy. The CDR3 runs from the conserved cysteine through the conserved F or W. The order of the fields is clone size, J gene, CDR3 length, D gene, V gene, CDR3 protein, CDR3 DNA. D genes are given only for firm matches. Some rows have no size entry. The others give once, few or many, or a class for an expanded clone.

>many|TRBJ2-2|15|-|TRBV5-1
CASSSTGTPNGELFF
TGCGCCAGCAGCTCGACCGGGACTCCCAACGGGGAGCTGTTTTTT
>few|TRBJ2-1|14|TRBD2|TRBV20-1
CSARAGTTPHEQFF
TGCAGTGCTAGAGCCGGGACTACACCCCATGAGCAGTTCTTC
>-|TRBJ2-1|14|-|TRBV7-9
CASSSQAGYDEQFF
TGTGCCAGCAGCTCCCAGGCAGGGTACGATGAGCAGTTCTTC
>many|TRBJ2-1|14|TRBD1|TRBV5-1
CASSWDGQANEQFF
TGCGCCAGCAGCTGGGACGGACAGGCCAATGAGCAGTTCTTC
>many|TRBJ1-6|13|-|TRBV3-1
CASSQGGNSPLHF
TGTGCCAGCAGCCAAGGGGGAAATTCACCCCTCCACTTT
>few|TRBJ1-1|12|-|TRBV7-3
CASKGAGEEAFF
TGTGCCAGCAAAGGGGCAGGGGAAGAAGCTTTCTTT
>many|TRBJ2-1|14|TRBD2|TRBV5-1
CASTIAGVSNEQFF
TGCGCCAGCACCATAGCGGGAGTAAGCAATGAGCAGTTCTTC
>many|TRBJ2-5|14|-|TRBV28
CASSRTPRQETQYF
TGTGCCAGCAGTAGAACCCCGAGGCAAGAGACCCAGTACTTC
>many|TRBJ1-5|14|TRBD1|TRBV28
CASIRQGRNQPQHF
TGTGCCAGCATCAGACAGGGGCGCAATCAGCCCCAGCATTTT
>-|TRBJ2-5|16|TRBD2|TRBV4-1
CASSQEGRGVQETQYF
TGCGCCAGCAGCCAAGAAGGTCGGGGGGTCCAAGAGACCCAGTACTTC
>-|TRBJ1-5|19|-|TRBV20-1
CSASMSRLRREGSNQPQHF
TGCAGTGCTAGTATGTCGAGACTCAGAAGGGAGGGTAGCAATCAGCCCCAGCATTTT
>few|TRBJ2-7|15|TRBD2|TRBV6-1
CASSVGGLAGEEQYF
TGTGCCAGCAGTGTGGGGGGACTAGCGGGAGAAGAGCAGTACTTC
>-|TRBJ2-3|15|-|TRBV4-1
CASSQAARTTDTQYF
TGCGCCAGCAGCCAAGCCGCCAGGACCACAGATACGCAGTATTTT
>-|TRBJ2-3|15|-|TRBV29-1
CSVERDASSTGTQYF
TGCAGCGTTGAAAGGGACGCAAGTAGCACAGGTACGCAGTATTTT
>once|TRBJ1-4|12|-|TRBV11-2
CASGWTGEKLFF
TGTGCCAGTGGATGGACGGGGGAAAAACTGTTTTTT
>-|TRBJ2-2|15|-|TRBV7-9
CASSLVEGGTGELFF
TGTGCCAGCAGCTTAGTCGAGGGCGGGACCGGGGAGCTGTTTTTT
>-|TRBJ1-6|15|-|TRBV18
CASSLGKVGDSPLHF
TGTGCCAGCTCACTAGGAAAAGTAGGTGATTCACCCCTCCACTTT
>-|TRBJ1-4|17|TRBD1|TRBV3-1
CASSHKAYRGLGEKLFF
TGTGCCAGCAGCCACAAGGCCTACAGGGGGCTGGGTGAAAAACTGTTTTTT
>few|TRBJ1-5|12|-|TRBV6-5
CASSSLRQPQHF
TGTGCCAGCAGTTCCTTACGACAGCCCCAGCATTTT
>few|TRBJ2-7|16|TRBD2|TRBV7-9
CASSLRVQREGSEQYF
TGTGCCAGCAGCCTGAGGGTCCAGCGGGAGGGGTCCGAGCAGTACTTC
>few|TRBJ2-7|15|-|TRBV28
CASSFMRRTSYEQYF
TGTGCCAGCAGTTTCATGAGGAGGACTTCCTACGAGCAGTACTTC
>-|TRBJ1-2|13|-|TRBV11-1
CASSPGEGLGYTF
TGTGCCAGCAGCCCAGGAGAGGGACTTGGCTACACCTTC
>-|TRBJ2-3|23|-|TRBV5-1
CASSFYICSAIDRGREMTDTQYF
-
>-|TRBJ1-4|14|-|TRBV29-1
CSVGGASTNEKLFF
TGCAGCGTTGGAGGGGCCAGTACTAATGAAAAACTGTTTTTT
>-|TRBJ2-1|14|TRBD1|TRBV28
CASSRMTGSDEQFF
TGTGCCAGCTCTAGGATGACAGGGTCGGATGAGCAGTTCTTC
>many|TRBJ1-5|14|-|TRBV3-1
CASSQGGGDQPQHF
TGTGCCAGCAGCCAGGGGGGGGGCGATCAGCCCCAGCATTTT
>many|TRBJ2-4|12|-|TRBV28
CASSAPGDIQYF
TGTGCCAGCAGTGCACCCGGGGACATTCAGTACTTC
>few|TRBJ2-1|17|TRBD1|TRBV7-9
CASSLAGGQGVSNEQFF
TGTGCCAGCAGCTTAGCCGGGGGACAGGGTGTGTCCAATGAGCAGTTCTTC
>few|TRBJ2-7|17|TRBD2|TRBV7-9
CASSKRLAGGPFYEQYF
TGTGCCAGCAGCAAAAGACTAGCGGGAGGCCCTTTTTACGAGCAGTACTTC
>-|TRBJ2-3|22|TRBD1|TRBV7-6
CASSTSRGLHEIRGTGLDTQYF
TGTGCCAGCAGCACAAGCAGGGGCCTCCACGAGATCCGCGGGACAGGGTTAGATACGCAGTATTTT
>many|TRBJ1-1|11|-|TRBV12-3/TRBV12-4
CASSSTGSSFF
TGTGCCAGCAGTTCCACAGGTAGTAGCTTCTTT
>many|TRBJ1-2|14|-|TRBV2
CASSEGTLLISYTF
TGTGCCAGCAGTGAGGGCACGCTCCTAATCAGCTACACCTTC
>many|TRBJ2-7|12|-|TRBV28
CASGRGSYEQYF
TGTGCCAGCGGCAGGGGTTCCTACGAGCAGTACTTC
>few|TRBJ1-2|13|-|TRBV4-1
CASSQAGENGYTF
TGCGCCAGCAGCCAGGCCGGGGAGAACGGCTACACCTTC
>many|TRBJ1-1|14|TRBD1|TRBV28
CASSPDRGFTEAFF
TGTGCCAGCAGCCCGGACAGGGGTTTCACTGAAGCTTTCTTT
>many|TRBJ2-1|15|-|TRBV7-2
CASSPRWEPGNEQFF
TGTGCCAGCAGCCCGCGTTGGGAGCCGGGCAATGAGCAGTTCTTC
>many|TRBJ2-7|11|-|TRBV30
CAWDPSYEQYF
TGTGCCTGGGACCCTTCCTACGAGCAGTACTTC
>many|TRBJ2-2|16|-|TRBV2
CASSDPSGWNTGELFF
TGTGCCAGCAGTGACCCCTCAGGGTGGAACACCGGGGAGCTGTTTTTT
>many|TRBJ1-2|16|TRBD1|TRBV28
CASFTGGAFPNYGYTF
TGTGCCAGTTTTACAGGGGGCGCTTTTCCTAACTATGGCTACACCTTC
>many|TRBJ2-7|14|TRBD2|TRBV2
CASSGLAGYYEQYF
TGTGCCAGCAGTGGCCTAGCGGGATACTACGAGCAGTACTTC
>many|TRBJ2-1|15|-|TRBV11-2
CASSSGAGVYNEQFF
TGTGCCAGCTCCTCGGGGGCGGGGGTCTACAATGAGCAGTTCTTC
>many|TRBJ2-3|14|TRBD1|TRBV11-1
CASGRQGGPDTQYF
TGTGCCAGCGGTCGACAGGGTGGGCCAGATACGCAGTATTTT
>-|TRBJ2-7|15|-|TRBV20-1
CSAEGAGGGTDTQYF
TGCAGTGCTGAAGGGGCGGGCGGGGGCACAGATACGCAGTACTTC
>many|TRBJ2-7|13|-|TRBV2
CASSELLFDEQYF
TGTGCCAGCAGTGAACTCCTGTTTGACGAGCAGTACTTC
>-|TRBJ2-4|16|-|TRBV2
CASSPQAFEAKNIQYF
TGTGCCAGCAGTCCACAGGCGTTTGAGGCCAAAAACATTCAGTACTTC
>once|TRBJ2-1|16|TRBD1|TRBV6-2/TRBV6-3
CASSSRGTKDYNEQFF
TGTGCCAGCAGTTCCAGGGGGACCAAGGACTACAATGAGCAGTTCTTC
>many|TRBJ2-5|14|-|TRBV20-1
CSAREWVGLETQYF
TGCAGTGCTAGAGAGTGGGTGGGCCTAGAGACCCAGTACTTC
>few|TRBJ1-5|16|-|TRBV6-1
CASSMPPGHANQPQHF
TGTGCCAGCAGTATGCCCCCGGGACATGCCAATCAGCCCCAGCATTTT
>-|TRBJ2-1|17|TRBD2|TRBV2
CASTFGGTSGPGVEQFF
TGTGCCAGCACCTTTGGAGGGACTAGCGGACCAGGGGTGGAGCAGTTCTTC
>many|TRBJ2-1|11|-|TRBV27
CASSPEGEQFF
TGTGCCAGCAGTCCAGAGGGTGAGCAGTTCTTC
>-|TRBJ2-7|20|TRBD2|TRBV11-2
CASSFFTGLAGGDRSYEQYF
TGTGCCAGCAGCTTTTTCACGGGACTAGCGGGAGGTGATCGGAGCTACGAGCAGTACTTC
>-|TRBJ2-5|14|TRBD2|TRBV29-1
CSVDGRGSGETQYF
TGCAGCGTTGACGGTCGCGGGAGTGGTGAGACCCAGTACTTC